A selection of T cell receptor beta chains follows, all from one sample in a study of response to subunit inactivated influenza vaccine. TCRdb used MiXCR to reprocess the RT-PCR reads, holding one entry per CDR3 protein. The sample has over 800,000 distinct CDR3 sequences; about 20% are singletons. The sample was PBMCs from blood, taken 4 to 6 days after vaccination. These receptors all come from a man aged 50 to 59 who received an inactivated influenza vaccine. CDR3s include the opening cysteine and the closing phenylalanine or tryptophan. The order of the fields is clone size, V gene, D gene, J gene, CDR3 DNA, CDR3 protein. A D gene is named only where the DNA matches it firmly. Some rows mark clone size as missing; the rest say once, few, many or name a class of expanded clone.

few	TRBV10-2	-	TRBJ2-2	TGCGCCAGCAGTGACACCGTTTACGGGGAGCTGTTTTTT	CASSDTVYGELFF
many	TRBV12-3/TRBV12-4	-	TRBJ2-5	TGTGCCAGCAGTTTTGACTTCCCCCAGACCCAGTACTTC	CASSFDFPQTQYF
few	TRBV5-4	-	TRBJ2-6	TGTGCCAGCAGCGCGGGACAGAGCTCTGGGGCCAACGTCCTGACTTTC	CASSAGQSSGANVLTF
-	TRBV20-1	TRBD2	TRBJ2-1	TGCAGTGCTAGTAGCGGGGGGGCTTCGTCTTACAATGAGCAGTTCTTC	CSASSGGASSYNEQFF
many	TRBV29-1	TRBD2	TRBJ2-1	TGCAGCGTTGAACAGACTAGCGGGGGCAGTGAGCAGTTCTTC	CSVEQTSGGSEQFF
few	TRBV4-3	TRBD1	TRBJ2-7	TGCGCCAGCAGCCAAGAAGGGACAGGGGGCTCAGAGCAGTACTTC	CASSQEGTGGSEQYF
few	TRBV6-2/TRBV6-3	TRBD1	TRBJ1-1	TGTGCCAGCAGGCCCCCCGGGACAGCTCTTGAAGCTTTCTTT	CASRPPGTALEAFF
few	TRBV18	-	TRBJ1-1	TGTGCCAGCTCACCAGAACAGGGATTAATAGGAACTGAAGCTTTCTTT	CASSPEQGLIGTEAFF
-	TRBV7-9	-	TRBJ2-5	TGTGCCAGCGGGGTAACGTGGGAGACCCAGTACTTC	CASGVTWETQYF
-	TRBV5-1	TRBD2	TRBJ2-2	TGCGCCAGCAGTCCCATGACTAGCGTTCGGACCGGGGAGCTGTTTTTT	CASSPMTSVRTGELFF
once	TRBV11-2	TRBD2	TRBJ2-1	TGTGCCAGCAGCAGACCTAGCGGGAGGGGCAGGGCGGGATACAATGAGCAGTTCTTC	CASSRPSGRGRAGYNEQFF
-	TRBV5-1	TRBD1	TRBJ2-7	TGCGCCAGCAGCATCGACAGGGCCCCCTACGAGCAGTACTTC	CASSIDRAPYEQYF
-	TRBV20-1	-	TRBJ1-3	TGCAGTGCTAGGAACAGGGCTGGAAACACCATATATTTT	CSARNRAGNTIYF
-	TRBV14	-	TRBJ2-5	TGTGCCAGCAGCCAAGATGGGGTCCGGGGGACCCAGTACTTC	CASSQDGVRGTQYF
-	TRBV29-1	TRBD1	TRBJ2-7	TGCAGCGCCCTTAACTCCAGGACAGGGGGTTCCTACGAGCAGTACTTC	CSALNSRTGGSYEQYF
-	TRBV5-1	TRBD2	TRBJ2-3	TGCGCCAGCAGCTCGGGGACTAGCCGGACAGATACGCAGTATTTT	CASSSGTSRTDTQYF
-	TRBV4-2	-	TRBJ2-7	TGTGCCAGCAGCCAAGAGGCTGAGCAGTACTTC	CASSQEAEQYF
few	TRBV12-3/TRBV12-4	-	TRBJ1-2	TGTGCCAGCAGTTCTCAACAGAGATCCTATGGCTACACCTTC	CASSSQQRSYGYTF
few	TRBV7-6	-	TRBJ2-1	TGTGCCAGCAGCTTAGGGGACGGGGATGAGCAGTTCTTC	CASSLGDGDEQFF
many	TRBV20-1	TRBD2	TRBJ2-1	TGCAGTGCTAAGGGACTAGCGGGAGATAGTCTTGAGCAGTTCTTC	CSAKGLAGDSLEQFF
few	TRBV12-3/TRBV12-4	-	TRBJ2-2	TGTGCCAGCAGTTTAGGTCAGCCCTACGGCGGGGAGCTGTTTTTT	CASSLGQPYGGELFF
-	TRBV5-4	-	TRBJ2-7	TGTGCCAGCAGCAGAGCGCTAAACAACGAGCAGTACTTC	CASSRALNNEQYF
-	TRBV12-3/TRBV12-4	-	TRBJ1-6	TGTGCCAGCACCAACTCGGGCTATAATTCACCCCTCCACTTT	CASTNSGYNSPLHF
-	TRBV28	TRBD2	TRBJ2-1	TGTGCCAGCATCCCGACTAGCGGGAGCTCCTACAATGAGCAGTTCTTC	CASIPTSGSSYNEQFF
few	TRBV20-1	-	TRBJ2-7	TGCAGTGCTGTCAGGGATCGAGACTACGAGCAGTACTTC	CSAVRDRDYEQYF
few	TRBV29-1	-	TRBJ2-3	TGCAGCGTTGAAGGCGGGATCCGCACAGATACGCAGTATTTT	CSVEGGIRTDTQYF
-	TRBV30	-	TRBJ2-6	TGTGCCTGGAGCGCTCAGGGGAAGACCTCTGGGGCCAACGTCCTGACTTTC	CAWSAQGKTSGANVLTF
many	TRBV7-9	TRBD2	TRBJ2-7	TGTGCCAGCAGCTATTCTAGCGGGGGAACCTACGAGCAGTACTTC	CASSYSSGGTYEQYF
many	TRBV4-2	-	TRBJ2-2	TGTGCCAGCAGCCAAGATCCTGGGGCTTATACCGGGGAGCTGTTTTTT	CASSQDPGAYTGELFF
few	TRBV24-1	TRBD2	TRBJ2-3	TGTGCCACCAGTGATCTCGGGGTAGCGGGAGCTGATACGCAGTATTTT	CATSDLGVAGADTQYF
-	TRBV10-3	-	TRBJ2-2	TGTGCCATCAGGGGGACTTTTACCGGGGAGCTGTTTTTT	CAIRGTFTGELFF
-	TRBV6-1	-	TRBJ1-1	TGTGCCAGCCGCCTCTGGGGGGGGAACACTGAAGCTTTCTTT	CASRLWGGNTEAFF
-	TRBV7-2	-	TRBJ1-1	TGTGCCAGCAGCTTGGGGGGCTGGAACACTGAAGCTTTCTTT	CASSLGGWNTEAFF
few	TRBV2	-	TRBJ2-5	TGTGCCAGCAGTGACAGGGATCCCCAGTACTTC	CASSDRDPQYF
-	TRBV19	TRBD1	TRBJ2-3	TGTGCCAGTAGGACGGGGACAGGGCGCTTTGCTAGCACAGATACGCAGTATTTT	CASRTGTGRFASTDTQYF
-	TRBV12-5	-	TRBJ2-3	TGTGCTAGTGGCACTGGGGGTGGCGATACGCAGTATTTT	CASGTGGGDTQYF
-	TRBV29-1	TRBD1	TRBJ2-2	TGCAGCGTTCGACAGGGATGGAACACCGGGGAGCTGTTTTTT	CSVRQGWNTGELFF
-	TRBV10-3	-	TRBJ2-2	TGTGCCATCAGTGATGGGGTCGGGGTCCGTGTGAACACCGGGGAGCTGTTTTTT	CAISDGVGVRVNTGELFF
-	TRBV28	-	TRBJ2-7	TGTGCCAGCAGTTTAGAGGACCCCCTCGAGCAGTACTTC	CASSLEDPLEQYF
few	TRBV5-8	TRBD1	TRBJ1-1	TGTGCCAGCAGCTGGGACAGGCGGACTGAAGCTTTCTTT	CASSWDRRTEAFF
many	TRBV29-1	-	TRBJ2-1	TGCAGCGTTGTATTCGGGGTGACAGAACATAGCTCCTACAATGAGCAGTTCTTC	CSVVFGVTEHSSYNEQFF
few	TRBV5-1	-	TRBJ2-3	TGCGCCAGCAGCTTGGTTTCAGGCGGACCGGCCACAGATACGCAGTATTTT	CASSLVSGGPATDTQYF
-	TRBV7-3	-	TRBJ2-1	TGTGCCAGCAGCTTGGACGTTCGTACCTACAATGAGCAGTTCTTC	CASSLDVRTYNEQFF
many	TRBV7-2	TRBD1	TRBJ1-6	TGTGCCAGCAGCGTAGAGAGGGGGCTTAATTCACCCCTCCACTTT	CASSVERGLNSPLHF
-	TRBV6-2/TRBV6-3	-	TRBJ1-4	TGTGCCAGCAGTTACCTCGGGCCAAGCGGAAAACTGTTTTTT	CASSYLGPSGKLFF